A single sample gave rise to the 32 T cell receptor beta chains below, sequenced in a study of vaccination effects on CD4 cells after COVID-19. For these TCRs, the target antigens are not known. In the ViraFEST assay, antigen-specific CD4+ clonotypes were identified by expansion after peptide-pool stimulation. A roughly 11-day culture period preceded the isolation of CD4+ T cells. Each participant was administered two doses of either the BNT162b2 or the mRNA-1273 vaccine. Here immunoSEQ multiplex PCR was the method, and the copy in TCRdb shows in-frame clones only, minus some. This table holds about 30,000 clones, around 80% found once. The source material was CD4+ T cells from PBMCs cultured with SARS-CoV-2 spike peptides, sampled after COVID-19 vaccination. All receptors derive from a human donor who received a COVID-19 vaccine. Some clones in this sample may be carry-over from other donors' samples.

The chain recombines TRBV5-3 with TRBJ2-7; 8 nucleotides line up with TRBD2. TRBV5-3 is reported as an ORF; its role is uncertain. Trimming at V came to 2 bases and at J to 3 bases, leaving 7 bases not matched to a gene. This CDR3 spans 15 amino acids. The CDR3 loop is CARSFRGGPHYEQYV. CDR3 nucleotide sequence: TGTGCCAGAAGCTTCCGCGGGGGGCCCCACTACGAGCAGTACGTC.

The chain uses TRBV5-1 and TRBJ2-7; D remains unclear. Trimming stripped 6 bases from V and 0 bases from J, with 13 bases between. This CDR3 contains 14 residues. CDR1 SGHRS and CDR2 YFSETQ come from the germline V gene. The CDR3 bases are TGCGCCAGCACCCTCCAACCCGGCTCCTACGAGCAGTACGTC. Its protein product is CASTLQPGSYEQYV.

This clone has only one observation. V usage is TRBV28 and J usage is TRBJ1-6; 8 bases map to TRBD1. Trimming at V came to 5 bases and at J to 10 bases, leaving 13 bases not matched to a gene. Looked up from germline, CDR1 is MDHEN and CDR2 is SYDVKM. The CDR3 sequence is 16 residues long. CDR3 in amino acids: CASSPRTGKGNSPLHF. Here the CDR3 DNA reads TGTGCCAGCAGTCCGCGGACAGGGAAAGGTAACTCACCCCTCCACTTT.

V is TRBV28 and J is TRBJ1-2; D is possibly TRBD1 (5 bases). Germline V lookup: CDR1 MDHEN, CDR2 SYDVKM. The CDR3 totals 16 residues. Trimming cost V 7 bases and J 6 bases, with 24 bases left between them. CDR3 sequence reads: CASTPDRGRARHGYTF. The CDR3 nucleotides are TGTGCCAGCACCCCCGATAGGGGCAGGGCTAGGCATGGCTACACCTTC.

This clone was seen only once. This chain joins TRBV29-1 and TRBJ2-3; D remains unclear. The germline V gene has CDR1 SQVTM and CDR2 ANQGSEA. Deletions cut 6 bases from V and 7 bases from J, with 8 bases between. The CDR3 extends over 10 amino acids. The CDR3: CSVATNTQYF. DNA of the CDR3: TGCAGCGTCGCTACCAATACGCAGTATTTT.

This chain links TRBV5-7 with TRBJ2-1; 11 bases agree with TRBD1. TRBV5-7 is designated an ORF whose function remains uncertain. This CDR3 region has 15 residues. Trimming took 4 bases from V and 3 from J; bases not matched to a gene: 3. The CDR3 DNA is TGTGCCAGCAGCCAGGGGACAGGGGGCTACAATGAGCAGTTCTTC. Amino acids: CASSQGTGGYNEQFF.

The chain carries TRBV11-1 and TRBJ2-2; tentatively, D is TRBD1 (5 bases). The germline V and J ends were trimmed by 2 bases and 7 bases, with 17 bases remaining between them. CDR1 SGHAT and CDR2 FQDESV come from the germline V gene (reference sequence). CDR3 length: 16 residues. CDR3 bases: TGTGCCAGCAGCTTAAGGGTCCCCAGGGCCAACGGGGAGCTGTTTTTT. Translation gives CASSLRVPRANGELFF.

The chain recombines TRBV7-2 with TRBJ2-1, with D perhaps TRBD2 (7 bases). Germline CDR1 is SGHTA and CDR2 is FQGNSA. The CDR3 is made up of 14 amino acids. Trimming removed 3 bases from V and 5 bases from J, with 11 bases in between. CDR3 in amino acids: CASSFGGANNEQFF. CDR3 bases: TGTGCCAGCAGCTTTGGGGGGGCCAACAATGAGCAGTTCTTC.

The V call is TRBV24-1, the J call TRBJ2-1; TRBD2 matches 11 bases. The CDR3 extends over 15 amino acids. Trimming at V came to 10 bases and at J to 6 bases, leaving 10 bases not matched to a gene. Germline CDR1 reads KGHDR; CDR2 reads SFDVKD. CDR3 sequence (DNA): TGTGCCACGAGTATAGCGGGGGGGACAGTCAATGAGCAGTTCTTC. Translated: CATSIAGGTVNEQFF.

This clone came up once. This sequence joins TRBV6-2 or TRBV6-3 and TRBJ2-3, with D unresolved. Trimming removed 2 bases from V and 0 bases from J, with 9 bases in between. This CDR3 comprises 15 residues. Germline V lookup: CDR1 MNHEY, CDR2 SVGEGT. The CDR3 reads CASSYRWASTDTQYF. CDR3 DNA: TGTGCCAGCAGTTACAGGTGGGCTAGCACAGATACGCAGTATTTT.

In its sample, this clone was seen a few times. The chain uses TRBV19 and TRBJ2-2; TRBD2 matches 7 bases. J gave up 0 bases and V 0 bases, and 4 bases lay outside the gene matches. The CDR3 totals 17 residues. Per germline, CDR1 LNHDA and CDR2 SQIVND (reference sequence). The CDR3 DNA reads TGTGCCAGTAGTATAGATCGCCTAGCGGCGAACACCGGGGAGCTGTTTTTT. The encoded protein is CASSIDRLAANTGELFF.

The gene calls are TRBV19 and TRBJ2-1; tentatively, D is TRBD2 (6 bases). CDR3 length: 16 residues. Germline lookup yields CDR1 LNHDA and CDR2 SQIVND (reference sequence). V was clipped by 3 bases and J by 7 bases, with 19 bases between them. The chain's CDR3 is CASSIGGVAVMNEQFF. CDR3 nucleotides: TGTGCCAGTAGTATTGGAGGCGTAGCGGTGATGAATGAGCAGTTCTTC. Filled out from reference TRBV19 and TRBJ2-1, the complete variable domain reads DGGITQSPKYLFRKEGQNVTLSCEQNLNHDAMYWYRQDPGQGLRLIYYSQIVNDFQKGDIAEGYSVSREKKESFPLTVTSAQKNPTAFYLCASSIGGVAVMNEQFFGPGTRLTVL.

This clone has only one observation. The V call is TRBV12-3 or TRBV12-4, the J call TRBJ2-2, with D uncertain. The CDR3 has 13 residues. V lost 7 bases, J lost 9 bases, and 15 bases lay in between. The CDR3 is CASNVANLRELFF. In DNA, the CDR3 is TGTGCCAGCAACGTGGCCAACCTCCGGGAGCTGTTTTTT.

This clone has more than one count but fewer than ten. The V and J genes are TRBV7-3 and TRBJ2-2; either TRBD1 or TRBD2 may supply D (5 bases each). This CDR3 has 12 residues. Germline V lookup: CDR1 SGHTA, CDR2 FQGTGA. The ends were cut back, 6 bases at V and 7 bases at J, with 9 bases in the middle. CDR3 DNA: TGTGCCAGCAGACGGGACGGCGGGGAGCTGTTTTTT. The encoded protein is CASRRDGGELFF. The whole variable domain, remainder taken from reference TRBV7-3 and TRBJ2-2, is GAGVSQTPSNKVTEKGKYVELRCDPISGHTALYWYRQSLGQGPEFLIYFQGTGAADDSGLPNDRFFAVRPEGSVSTLKIQRTERGDSAVYLCASRRDGGELFFGEGSRLTVL.

The genes are TRBV6-5 and TRBJ1-1, with D perhaps matching TRBD1 (6 bases). The CDR3 is made up of 13 amino acids. Germline CDR1 and CDR2: MNHEY and SVGAGI. V was shortened by 7 bases and J by 5 bases, with 14 bases between the two germline ends. CDR3 in amino acids: CASTRQGRTEAFF. In DNA form, the CDR3 reads TGTGCCAGCACCAGGCAGGGGCGTACTGAAGCTTTCTTT.

The genes are TRBV5-6 and TRBJ1-3, with D unresolved. Trimming removed 4 bases from V and 0 bases from J, with 8 bases in between. The CDR3 is 14 amino acids. Germline CDR1 reads SGHDT; CDR2 reads YYEEEE. In DNA form, the CDR3 reads TGTGCCAGCAGCCGCGCGAGCTCTGGAAACACCATATATTTT. Translated, it gives CASSRASSGNTIYF. The full variable domain, completed using reference TRBV5-6 and TRBJ1-3, is DAGVTQSPTHLIKTRGQQVTLRCSPKSGHDTVSWYQQALGQGPQFIFQYYEEEERQRGNFPDRFSGHQFPNYSSELNVNALLLGDSALYLCASSRASSGNTIYFGEGSWLTVV.

CDR3 sequence (DNA): TGTGCCTGCTCTGGGGTCCCCGTTAAGAACACTGAAGCTTTCTTT. This encodes CACSGVPVKNTEAFF. The chain is built from TRBV30 and TRBJ1-1; D is undetermined. Germline V gene data show CDR1 as GTSNPN and CDR2 as SVGIG (reference sequence). Trimming shortened V by 6 bases and J by 1 base, and 18 bases separated the two germline ends. The CDR3 is made up of 15 amino acids. The full variable domain, with the rest looked up from reference TRBV30 and TRBJ1-1, is SQTIHQWPATLVQPVGSPLSLECTVEGTSNPNLYWYRQAAGRGLQLLFYSVGIGQISSEVPQNLSASRPQDRQFILSSKKLLLSDSGFYLCACSGVPVKNTEAFFGQGTRLTVV.

This clone is judged medium-sized. The rearrangement links TRBV3-1 (or the pseudogene TRBV3-2) to TRBJ2-5; 11 bases align to TRBD2. The V gene's germline CDR1 is LGHDT and CDR2 YNNKEL (reference sequence). Trimming removed 1 base from V and 5 bases from J; junction bases left unmatched: 3. The CDR3 spans 15 residues. CDR3 sequence (DNA): TGTGCCAGCAGCCAAGTGCCTAGCGGGGGGGAGACCCAGTACTTC. This encodes CASSQVPSGGETQYF.

The V gene is TRBV30, the J gene TRBJ1-5, with 9 bases identical to TRBD1. Per the germline V gene, CDR1 is GTSNPN and CDR2 is SVGIG (reference sequence). V shed 7 bases, J shed 8 bases, and the junction held 15 bases outside the gene matches. The CDR3 spans 15 residues. DNA of the CDR3: TGTGCCTTCTCACGCGGGACAGGGAGGTCGGAGCCCCAGCATTTT. Encoded protein: CAFSRGTGRSEPQHF.

V usage is TRBV6-5 and J usage is TRBJ1-6; D unresolved. Trimming cost V 8 bases and J 4 bases, with 12 bases left between them. The CDR3 runs 14 residues. Germline CDR1 MNHEY, CDR2 SVGAGI. The CDR3 is CASFAGPYNSPLHF. The CDR3 bases are TGTGCCAGCTTCGCGGGCCCGTATAATTCACCCCTCCACTTT.

The chain is built from TRBV5-4 and TRBJ2-5; D is possibly TRBD1 or TRBD2 (5 bases each). The CDR3 sequence is 13 residues long. Germline V gives CDR1 SGHNT, CDR2 YYREEE (reference sequence). V lost 2 bases and J lost 5, with 10 bases in between. CDR3 amino acids: CASSLRGEETQYF. The CDR3 nucleotides read TGTGCCAGCAGCTTACGAGGGGAGGAGACCCAGTACTTC.

CDR3 sequence reads: CASSSRQGRATDTQYF. The DNA of the CDR3 is TGTGCCAGCTCATCCAGACAGGGTAGAGCCACAGATACGCAGTATTTT. The chain links TRBV18 to TRBJ2-3, with TRBD1 matching over 7 bases. The ends lost 5 bases at V and 2 bases at J; junction bases unmatched: 10. Germline CDR1 and CDR2: KGHSH and LQKENI. CDR3 length: 16 residues.

This rearrangement joins TRBV28 to TRBJ1-3; perhaps TRBD1 as D (5 bases). The CDR3 covers 15 residues. Germline V lookup: CDR1 MDHEN, CDR2 SYDVKM. V dropped 7 bases and J dropped 3 bases, with 16 bases sitting between them. CDR3: CASNRFPGGGNTIYF. The CDR3 DNA reads TGTGCCAGCAACCGATTTCCGGGGGGTGGAAACACCATATATTTT.

The chain recombines TRBV29-1 with TRBJ2-2; D possibly uses TRBD1 or TRBD2 (5 bases each). Germline CDR1 reads SQVTM; CDR2 reads ANQGSEA. Trimming took off 2 bases at V and 2 bases at J, with 9 bases between the two ends. CDR3 length equals 14 residues. The CDR3: CSVESGSNTGELFF. For the CDR3, the DNA is TGCAGCGTTGAATCAGGGAGTAACACCGGGGAGCTGTTTTTT.

The sample holds one count of this clone. V is TRBV12-5 and J is TRBJ1-2; D is unclear. Germline CDR1 LGHNT, CDR2 FRNRAP. The germline V and J ends were trimmed by 1 base and 5 bases, with 8 bases remaining between them. The CDR3 is made up of 13 amino acids. The CDR3, as DNA: TGTGCTAGTGGTTTGGCCCCTTCTTATGGCTACACCTTC. Its translation is CASGLAPSYGYTF.

The chain employs TRBV7-9 and TRBJ1-1, with D possibly being TRBD1 (5 bases). Between the trimmed V and J ends, which lost 2 bases and 2 bases, there was a span of 15 bases. The CDR3 is made up of 16 amino acids. CDR1 is SEHNR and CDR2 is FQNEAQ in the germline V gene (reference sequence). CDR3 amino acids: CASSLYQLGTNTEAFF. Written as DNA, the CDR3 is TGTGCCAGCAGCTTATACCAATTAGGGACCAACACTGAAGCTTTCTTT.

The rearrangement links TRBV5-1 to TRBJ2-1; TRBD2 agrees at 12 bases. V dropped 7 bases and J dropped 0; count of bases not matched to a gene: 5. There are 16 residues in the CDR3. The germline CDR1 and CDR2 sequences are SGHRS and YFSETQ. This chain's CDR3 is CASDPTSGSSYNEQFF. In DNA form, the CDR3 reads TGCGCCAGCGACCCGACTAGCGGGAGCTCCTACAATGAGCAGTTCTTC.

The chain carries TRBV29-1 and TRBJ1-3, with 10 bases aligning to TRBD1. The CDR3 loop spans 13 amino acids. CDR1 and CDR2 from the germline V gene are SQVTM and ANQGSEA. J gave up 1 base and V 6 bases, and 0 bases lay outside the gene matches. The CDR3 spells CSVGQGSGNTIYF. As DNA, the CDR3 is TGCAGCGTGGGACAGGGGTCTGGAAACACCATATATTTT.

As to this clone: The sample contains more than one DNA sequence encoding this CDR3. CDR3 amino acids: CASSQDRASSIQYF. The DNA of the CDR3 is TGCGCCAGCAGCCAGGATCGGGCTAGCAGCATTCAGTACTTC. The V gene is TRBV4-3, the J gene TRBJ2-4, with D tentatively TRBD2 (5 bases). Trimming cost V 3 bases and J 9 bases, with 15 bases left between them. Germline V gives CDR1 LGHNA, CDR2 YSLEER. CDR3 length equals 14 residues.

The chain joins TRBV7-2 to TRBJ1-2, with 8 bases identical to TRBD1. The ends lost 1 base at V and 7 bases at J; junction bases unmatched: 14. The CDR3 length is 17 residues. Germline V gene lookup returns CDR1 SGHTA and CDR2 FQGNSA. CDR3: CASSLERVMQGAAGYTF. CDR3 DNA: TGTGCCAGCAGCTTAGAAAGGGTTATGCAGGGGGCAGCTGGCTACACCTTC.

The chain combines TRBV2 with TRBJ1-3; D is unclear. In germline, CDR1 is SNHLY, CDR2 FYNNEI. This CDR3 region has 15 residues. Trimming took off 4 bases at V and 0 bases at J, with 10 bases between the two ends. CDR3 sequence: CASSVSPFSGNTIYF. CDR3 sequence (DNA): TGTGCCAGCAGTGTATCGCCGTTCTCTGGAAACACCATATATTTT. Full variable domain (remainder filled in from reference TRBV2 and TRBJ1-3): EPEVTQTPSHQVTQMGQEVILRCVPISNHLYFYWYRQILGQKVEFLVSFYNNEISEKSEIFDDQFSVERPDGSNFTLKIRSTKLEDSAMYFCASSVSPFSGNTIYFGEGSWLTVV.

This chain joins TRBV3-1 (or the pseudogene TRBV3-2) and TRBJ2-5; the match to TRBD2 covers 12 bases. This CDR3 comprises 20 residues. V gave up 0 bases and J gave up 5 bases; unmatched junction bases: 16. Germline CDR1 LGHDT, CDR2 YNNKEL (reference sequence). CDR3 residues: CASSQEAWSSGGADRETQYF. CDR3 bases: TGTGCCAGCAGCCAAGAAGCGTGGTCTAGCGGGGGGGCCGATCGGGAGACCCAGTACTTC.